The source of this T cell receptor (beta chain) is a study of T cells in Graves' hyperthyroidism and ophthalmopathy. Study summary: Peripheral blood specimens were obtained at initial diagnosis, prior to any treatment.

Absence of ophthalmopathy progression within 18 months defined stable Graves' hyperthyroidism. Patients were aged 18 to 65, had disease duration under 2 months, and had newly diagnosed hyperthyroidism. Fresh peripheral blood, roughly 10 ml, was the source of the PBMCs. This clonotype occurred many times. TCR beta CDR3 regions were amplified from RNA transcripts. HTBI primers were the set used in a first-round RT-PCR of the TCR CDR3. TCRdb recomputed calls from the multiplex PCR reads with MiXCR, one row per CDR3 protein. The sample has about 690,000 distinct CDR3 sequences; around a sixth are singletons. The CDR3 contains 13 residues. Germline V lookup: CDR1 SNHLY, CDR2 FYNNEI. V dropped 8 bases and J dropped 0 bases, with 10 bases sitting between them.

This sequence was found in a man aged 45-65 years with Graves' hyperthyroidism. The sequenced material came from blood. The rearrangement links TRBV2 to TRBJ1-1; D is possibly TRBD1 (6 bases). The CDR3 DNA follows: TGTGCCAGCGCAGGGGAAATGAACACTGAAGCTTTCTTT. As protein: CASAGEMNTEAFF.